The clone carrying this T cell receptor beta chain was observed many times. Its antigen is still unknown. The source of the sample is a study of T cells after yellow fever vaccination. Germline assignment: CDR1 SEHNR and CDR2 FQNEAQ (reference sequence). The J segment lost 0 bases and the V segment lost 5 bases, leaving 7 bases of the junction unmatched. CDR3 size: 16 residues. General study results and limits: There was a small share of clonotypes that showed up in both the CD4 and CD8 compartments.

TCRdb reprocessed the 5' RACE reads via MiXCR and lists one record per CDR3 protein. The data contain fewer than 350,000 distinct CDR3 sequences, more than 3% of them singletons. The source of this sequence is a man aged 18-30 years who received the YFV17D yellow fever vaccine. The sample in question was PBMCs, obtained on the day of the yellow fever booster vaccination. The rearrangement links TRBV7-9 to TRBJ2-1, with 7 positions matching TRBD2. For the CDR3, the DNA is TGTGCCAGCAGCCGCTGGGAGGGCGGCTCCTACAATGAGCAGTTCTTC. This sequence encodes CASSRWEGGSYNEQFF.